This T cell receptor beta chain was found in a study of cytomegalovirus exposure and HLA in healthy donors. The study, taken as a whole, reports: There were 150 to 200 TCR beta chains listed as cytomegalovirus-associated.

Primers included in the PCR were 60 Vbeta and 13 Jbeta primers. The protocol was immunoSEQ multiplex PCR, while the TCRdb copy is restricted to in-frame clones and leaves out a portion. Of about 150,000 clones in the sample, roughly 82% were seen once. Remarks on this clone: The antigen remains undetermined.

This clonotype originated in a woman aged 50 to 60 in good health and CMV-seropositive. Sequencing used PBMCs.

The CDR3 DNA follows: TGTGCTTCCAGTGGCCCCGGGGGTCATAATTCACCCCTCCACTTT. It specifies CASSGPGGHNSPLHF. The chain joins TRBV6-1 to TRBJ1-6, with D possibly TRBD1 on 5 matching bases. Germline V gene sequence: CDR1 MNHNS, CDR2 SASEGT. The CDR3 consists of 15 residues.